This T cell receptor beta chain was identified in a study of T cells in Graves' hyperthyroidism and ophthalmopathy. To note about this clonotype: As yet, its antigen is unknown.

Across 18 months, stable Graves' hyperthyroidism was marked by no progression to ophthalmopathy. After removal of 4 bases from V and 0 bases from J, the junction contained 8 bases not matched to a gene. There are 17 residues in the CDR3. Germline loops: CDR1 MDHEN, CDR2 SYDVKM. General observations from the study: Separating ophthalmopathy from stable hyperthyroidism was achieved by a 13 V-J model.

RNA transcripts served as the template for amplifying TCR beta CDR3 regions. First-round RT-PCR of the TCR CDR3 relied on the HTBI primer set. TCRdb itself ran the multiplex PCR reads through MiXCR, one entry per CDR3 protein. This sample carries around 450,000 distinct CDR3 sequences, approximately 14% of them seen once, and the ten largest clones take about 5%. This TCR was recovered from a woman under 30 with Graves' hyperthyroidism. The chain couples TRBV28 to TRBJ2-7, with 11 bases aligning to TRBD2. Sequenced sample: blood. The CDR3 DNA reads TGTGCCAGCAGTTCCCCTCCCGGGACTAGCGGCTCCTACGAGCAGTACTTC. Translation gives CASSSPPGTSGSYEQYF.